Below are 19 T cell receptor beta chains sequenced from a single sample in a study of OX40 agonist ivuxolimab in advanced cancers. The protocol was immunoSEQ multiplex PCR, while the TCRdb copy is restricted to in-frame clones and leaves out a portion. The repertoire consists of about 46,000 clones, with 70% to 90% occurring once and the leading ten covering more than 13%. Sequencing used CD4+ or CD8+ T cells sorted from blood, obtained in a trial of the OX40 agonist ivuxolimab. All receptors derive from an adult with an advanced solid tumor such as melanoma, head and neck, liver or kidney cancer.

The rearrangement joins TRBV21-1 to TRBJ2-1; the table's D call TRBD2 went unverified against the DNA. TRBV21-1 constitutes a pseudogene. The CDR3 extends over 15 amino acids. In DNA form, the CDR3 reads TGTGCCAGCAGCAGCCGCGGGATCCCCTACAATGAGCAGTTCTTC. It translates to CASSSRGIPYNEQFF.

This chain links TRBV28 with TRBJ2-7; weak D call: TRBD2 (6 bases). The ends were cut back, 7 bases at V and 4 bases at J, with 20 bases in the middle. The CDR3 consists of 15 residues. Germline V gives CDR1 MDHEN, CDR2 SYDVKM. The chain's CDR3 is CASNVGTLERYEQYF. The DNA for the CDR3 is TGTGCCAGCAACGTAGGGACTTTAGAGAGGTACGAGCAGTACTTC.

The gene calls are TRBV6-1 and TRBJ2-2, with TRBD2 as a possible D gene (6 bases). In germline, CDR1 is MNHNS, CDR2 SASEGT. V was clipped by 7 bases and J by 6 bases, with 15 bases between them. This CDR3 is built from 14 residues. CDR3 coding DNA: TGTGCCAGCATGCCCGGGGGAGTAGCCGGGGAGCTGTTTTTT. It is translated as CASMPGGVAGELFF.

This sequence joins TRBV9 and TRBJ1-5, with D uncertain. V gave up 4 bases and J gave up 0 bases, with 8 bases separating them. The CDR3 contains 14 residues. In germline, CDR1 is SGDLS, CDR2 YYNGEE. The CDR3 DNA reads TGTGCCAGCAGCCCCGGGGTTAGCAATCAGCCCCAGCATTTT. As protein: CASSPGVSNQPQHF.

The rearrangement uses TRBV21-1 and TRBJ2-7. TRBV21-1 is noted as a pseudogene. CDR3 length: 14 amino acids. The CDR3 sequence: CASSKGNCSYEQYF. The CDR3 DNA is TGTGCCAGCAGCAAAGGGAATTGTAGCTACGAGCAGTACTTC.

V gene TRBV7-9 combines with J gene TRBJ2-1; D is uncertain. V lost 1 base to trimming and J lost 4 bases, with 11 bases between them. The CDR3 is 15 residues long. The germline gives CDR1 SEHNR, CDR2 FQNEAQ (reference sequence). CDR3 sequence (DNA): TGTGCCAGCAGCTTAGTTGGGGTGCGGTACAATGAGCAGTTCTTC. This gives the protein CASSLVGVRYNEQFF.

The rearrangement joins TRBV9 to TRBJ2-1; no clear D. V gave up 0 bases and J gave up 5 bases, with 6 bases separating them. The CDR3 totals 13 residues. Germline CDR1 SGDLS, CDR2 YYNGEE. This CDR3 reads CASSVGLNNEQFF. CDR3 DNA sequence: TGTGCCAGCAGCGTAGGGCTAAACAATGAGCAGTTCTTC.

The CDR3 loop reads CASSVGGASTDTQYF. CDR3 DNA: TGTGCCAGCAGCGTCGGAGGGGCCAGCACAGATACGCAGTATTTT. The rearrangement links TRBV9 to TRBJ2-3, with D maybe TRBD2 (6 bases). This CDR3 has 15 amino acids. Per germline, CDR1 SGDLS and CDR2 YYNGEE. V dropped 2 bases and J dropped 0 bases, with 10 bases sitting between them.

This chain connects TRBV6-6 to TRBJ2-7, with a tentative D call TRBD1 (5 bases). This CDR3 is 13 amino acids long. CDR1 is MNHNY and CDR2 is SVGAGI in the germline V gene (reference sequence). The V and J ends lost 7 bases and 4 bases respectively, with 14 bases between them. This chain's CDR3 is CASKTGTLYEQYF. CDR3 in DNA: TGTGCCAGCAAAACAGGAACATTATACGAGCAGTACTTC.

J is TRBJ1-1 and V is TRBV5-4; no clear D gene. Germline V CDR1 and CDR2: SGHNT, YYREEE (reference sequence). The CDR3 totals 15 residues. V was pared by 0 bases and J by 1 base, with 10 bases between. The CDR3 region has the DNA TGTGCCAGCAGCTTGGGGTGGTCGGGGAACACTGAAGCTTTCTTT. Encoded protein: CASSLGWSGNTEAFF. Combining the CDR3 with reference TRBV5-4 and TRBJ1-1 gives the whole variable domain ETGVTQSPTHLIKTRGQQVTLRCSSQSGHNTVSWYQQALGQGPQFIFQYYREEENGRGNFPPRFSGLQFPNYSSELNVNALELDDSALYLCASSLGWSGNTEAFFGQGTRLTVV.

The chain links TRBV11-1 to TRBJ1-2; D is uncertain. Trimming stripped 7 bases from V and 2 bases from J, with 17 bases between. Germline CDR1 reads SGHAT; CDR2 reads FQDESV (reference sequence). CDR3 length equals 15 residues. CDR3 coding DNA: TGTGCCAGCACCCCACCCGGTGGGTCGAACTATGGCTACACCTTC. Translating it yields CASTPPGGSNYGYTF.

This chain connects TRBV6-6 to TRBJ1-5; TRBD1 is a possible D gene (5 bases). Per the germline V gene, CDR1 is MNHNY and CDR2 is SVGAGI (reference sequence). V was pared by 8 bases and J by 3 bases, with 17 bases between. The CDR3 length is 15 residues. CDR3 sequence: CASYPTGTLNQPQHF. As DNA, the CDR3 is TGTGCCAGCTACCCGACGGGGACGCTCAATCAGCCCCAGCATTTT.

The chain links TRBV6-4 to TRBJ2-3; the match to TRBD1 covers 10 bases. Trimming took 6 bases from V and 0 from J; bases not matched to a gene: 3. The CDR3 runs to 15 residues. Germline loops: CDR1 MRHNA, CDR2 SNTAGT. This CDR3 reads CASRGTGESTDTQYF. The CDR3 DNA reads TGTGCCAGCAGAGGGACAGGGGAAAGCACAGATACGCAGTATTTT.

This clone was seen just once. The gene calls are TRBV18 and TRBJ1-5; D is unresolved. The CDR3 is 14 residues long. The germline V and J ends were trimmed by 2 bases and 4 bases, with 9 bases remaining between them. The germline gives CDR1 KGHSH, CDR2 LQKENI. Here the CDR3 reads CASSPDLANQPQHF. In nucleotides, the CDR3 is TGTGCCAGCTCACCAGATTTAGCGAATCAGCCCCAGCATTTT.

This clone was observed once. CDR3 sequence (DNA): TGTGCCAGCAGCCCTGGGGCAGGAATGAGGACTATTGGCTACACCTTC. Encoded protein: CASSPGAGMRTIGYTF. This sequence joins TRBV7-2 and TRBJ1-2; possible D gene TRBD1, 5 bases. CDR1 is SGHTA and CDR2 is FQGNSA in the germline V gene. Between the trimmed V and J ends, which lost 5 bases and 7 bases, there was a span of 23 bases. There are 16 residues in the CDR3. Using reference TRBV7-2 and TRBJ1-2 for the parts outside the CDR3, the full variable domain is GAGVSQSPSNKVTEKGKDVELRCDPISGHTALYWYRQSLGQGLEFLIYFQGNSAPDKSGLPSDRFSAERTGGSVSTLTIQRTQQEDSAVYLCASSPGAGMRTIGYTFGSGTRLTVV.

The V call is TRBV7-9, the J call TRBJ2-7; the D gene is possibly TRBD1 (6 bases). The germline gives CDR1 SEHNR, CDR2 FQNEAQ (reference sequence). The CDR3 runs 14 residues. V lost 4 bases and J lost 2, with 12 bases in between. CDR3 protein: CASSSWTDPYEQYF. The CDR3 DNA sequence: TGTGCCAGCAGCTCCTGGACAGACCCCTACGAGCAGTACTTC. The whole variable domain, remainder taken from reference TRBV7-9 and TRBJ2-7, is DTGVSQNPRHKITKRGQNVTFRCDPISEHNRLYWYRQTLGQGPEFLTYFQNEAQLEKSRLLSDRFSAERPKGSFSTLEIQRTEQGDSAMYLCASSSWTDPYEQYFGPGTRLTVT.

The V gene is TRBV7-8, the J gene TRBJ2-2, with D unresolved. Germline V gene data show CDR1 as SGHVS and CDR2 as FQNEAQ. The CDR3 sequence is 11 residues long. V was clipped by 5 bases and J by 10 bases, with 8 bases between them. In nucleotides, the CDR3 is TGTGCCAGCAGCCACACCAAGGAGCTGTTTTTT. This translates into CASSHTKELFF.

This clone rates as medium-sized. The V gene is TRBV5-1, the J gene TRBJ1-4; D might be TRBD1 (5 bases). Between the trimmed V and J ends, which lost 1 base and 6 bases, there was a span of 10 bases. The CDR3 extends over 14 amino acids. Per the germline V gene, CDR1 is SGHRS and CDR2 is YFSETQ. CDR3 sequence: CASSLRQGDEKLFF. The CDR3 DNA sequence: TGCGCCAGCAGCTTGCGGCAGGGCGATGAAAAACTGTTTTTT.

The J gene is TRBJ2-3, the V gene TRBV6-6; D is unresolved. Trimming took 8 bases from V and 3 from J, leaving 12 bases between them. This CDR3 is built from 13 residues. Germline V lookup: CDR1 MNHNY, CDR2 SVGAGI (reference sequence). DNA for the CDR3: TGTGCCAGCTGGCCGGTGAGGACAGATACGCAGTATTTT. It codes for CASWPVRTDTQYF.